These T cell receptor beta chains were read from a single sample in a study of shared clonotypes between healthy human individuals. TCRdb's copy holds only in-frame clones and misses some; the assay was immunoSEQ multiplex PCR. The table includes over 750,000 clones, approximately 96% detected once. Sequenced material: naive CD8+ T cells sorted from blood. Source of these receptors: a young man in good health. Both conserved end residues are trimmed from each CDR3.

cdr3_length	v_call	cdr3_aa
11	TRBV2	ASRDDRDETQY
12	TRBV6-1	ASSEEITTDTQY
15	TRBV28	ASSLSWRQGSTDTQY
15	TRBV5-1	ASSLVGSGTGSYEQY
12	TRBV27	ASSHNYVAYEQY
13	TRBV5-5	ASSPRWGRLETQY
14	TRBV7-9	ASSLVPDQGDNEQF
11	TRBV18	ASSPPETYEQY
10	TRBV7-9	ASSPGGTEAF
11	TRBV27	ASTGQGSDEQY
16	TRBV27	ASSLAGGPALNTDTQY
12	TRBV9	ASSASGSTDTQY
12	TRBV28	ASSFREGHNEQY
14	TRBV4-1	ASSLTWTGASYEQY
17	TRBV7-9	ASEEHIKTGSRDSYEQY
12	TRBV9	ASSVGETAYEQY
13	TRBV29-1	SAETGTGYRETQY